The 32 T cell receptor beta chains below were found in one sample sequenced in a study of blood T cell repertoires in COVID-19. TCRdb's table, derived via immunoSEQ multiplex PCR, lists solely in-frame clones and lacks some. The table shows about 140,000 clones, with around 90% occurring only once. The sample was peripheral blood. The receptors were sampled from a human donor with COVID-19, enrolled during active disease. The donor label of this sample is uncertain.

The chain joins TRBV7-2 to TRBJ2-1; the D gene is possibly TRBD2 (5 bases). The ends were cut back, 2 bases at V and 2 bases at J, with 13 bases in the middle. The CDR3 runs to 16 residues. Germline loops: CDR1 SGHTA, CDR2 FQGNSA. The DNA for the CDR3 is TGTGCCAGCAGCTTAAGGGCCACGGGGACCTACAATGAGCAGTTCTTC. Translating gives CASSLRATGTYNEQFF.

The V call is TRBV5-1, the J call TRBJ2-1; 7 bases are a match to TRBD1. V shed 4 bases, J shed 3 bases, and the junction held 7 bases outside the gene matches. Germline assignment: CDR1 SGHRS and CDR2 YFSETQ. The CDR3 totals 15 residues. CDR3 bases: TGCGCCAGCAGCGTCGCCGGGACAGACTACAATGAGCAGTTCTTC. Translating gives CASSVAGTDYNEQFF.

This rearrangement joins TRBV10-3 to TRBJ1-2, with 9 bases matching TRBD1. V gave up 8 bases and J gave up 5 bases; unmatched junction bases: 12. This CDR3 has 15 amino acids. The V gene's germline CDR1 is ENHRY and CDR2 SYGVKD. The CDR3 DNA sequence: TGTGCCATCGGACAAGACAGGGGGAAGATTTATGGCTACACCTTC. Translated, it gives CAIGQDRGKIYGYTF.

The chain employs TRBV18 and TRBJ1-3; TRBD1 matches at 12 bases. Germline CDR1 KGHSH, CDR2 LQKENI. The CDR3 contains 17 residues. V shed 4 bases and J 2 bases; nucleotides not matched to a gene: 6. CDR3: CASSRQGTGGPGNTIYF. The CDR3 bases are TGTGCCAGCTCACGGCAGGGGACAGGGGGCCCTGGAAACACCATATATTTT.

This chain links TRBV6-5 with TRBJ1-6; 9 nucleotides align to TRBD1. The CDR3 totals 14 residues. Trimming took 6 bases from V and 5 from J; bases not matched to a gene: 2. The V gene's germline CDR1 is MNHEY and CDR2 SVGAGI. The CDR3 region is CASRRDRDNSPLHF. In nucleotides, the CDR3 is TGTGCCAGCAGACGGGACAGGGATAATTCACCCCTCCACTTT.

This clone was seen only a few times. This chain uses TRBV28 with TRBJ2-7, with 7 bases identical to TRBD1. J was trimmed by 4 bases and V by 6 bases; bases with no gene match: 6. Per germline, CDR1 MDHEN and CDR2 SYDVKM. The CDR3 spans 13 residues. The CDR3 nucleotides are TGTGCCAGCAGCGGGACAGCCTCGTACGAGCAGTACTTC. It yields the protein CASSGTASYEQYF.

CDR3 bases: TGCGCCAGCAGTGAATCTCCAACTAATGAAAAACTGTTTTTT. This translates into CASSESPTNEKLFF. The chain joins TRBV10-2 to TRBJ1-4; D is undetermined. V lost 3 bases and J lost 0, with 5 bases in between. The V gene's germline CDR1 is WSHSY and CDR2 SAAADI. The CDR3 covers 14 residues.

The V and J genes are TRBV13 and TRBJ1-5; unclear D gene. Germline-derived CDR1 and CDR2 are PRHDT and FYEKMQ (reference sequence). The length of the CDR3 is 13 residues. The V and J ends lost 3 bases and 7 bases respectively, with 10 bases between them. The CDR3 DNA reads as TGTGCCAGCAGCTTCCCAGGCCCCCAGCCCCAGCATTTT. The encoded protein is CASSFPGPQPQHF.

The V call is TRBV5-5, the J call TRBJ1-6; D call uncertain. The germline V and J ends were trimmed by 2 bases and 7 bases, with 4 bases remaining between them. The CDR3 is 12 amino acids. Germline V gene lookup returns CDR1 SGHKS and CDR2 YYEKEE (reference sequence). The CDR3 loop reads CASSFTNSPLHF. In nucleotides, the CDR3 is TGTGCCAGCAGCTTTACAAATTCACCCCTCCACTTT.

The V gene is TRBV27, the J gene TRBJ1-5; no definite D call. Looked up from germline, CDR1 is MNHEY and CDR2 is SMNVEV (reference sequence). CDR3 length: 18 amino acids. Trimming stripped 0 bases from V and 0 bases from J, with 15 bases between. This CDR3 reads CASSLSVIWTNSNQPQHF. The CDR3 coding sequence is TGTGCCAGCAGTTTATCCGTTATTTGGACTAATAGCAATCAGCCCCAGCATTTT.

J is TRBJ1-2 and V is TRBV5-1; D is unresolved. There are 14 residues in the CDR3. Trimming shortened V by 4 bases and J by 4 bases, and 14 bases separated the two germline ends. The germline V gene encodes CDR1 SGHRS and CDR2 YFSETQ. CDR3: CASSLPGEGYGYTF. Here the CDR3 DNA reads TGCGCCAGCAGCCTCCCAGGTGAAGGCTATGGCTACACCTTC.

A single count supports this clone. This chain connects TRBV28 to TRBJ1-4; the D is unclear. Trimming took 6 bases from V and 10 from J, leaving 15 bases between them. CDR1 is MDHEN and CDR2 is SYDVKM in the germline V gene. This CDR3 contains 13 residues. The DNA of the CDR3 is TGTGCCAGCAGCGGAGATGGGTTAGGAAAACTGTTTTTT. Amino acid sequence: CASSGDGLGKLFF.

V is TRBV13 and J is TRBJ1-4; tentatively, D is TRBD1 (5 bases). V dropped 3 bases and J dropped 8 bases, with 13 bases sitting between them. Looked up from germline, CDR1 is PRHDT and CDR2 is FYEKMQ (reference sequence). This CDR3 contains 14 residues. The CDR3 is CASSFRGSGEKLFF. The DNA of the CDR3 is TGTGCCAGCAGCTTCCGGGGGTCGGGGGAAAAACTGTTTTTT.

The chain recombines TRBV7-9 with TRBJ1-1; 7 bases fit TRBD1. This CDR3 has 15 residues. V was clipped by 5 bases and J by 1 base; unmatched bases: 7. Germline lookup yields CDR1 SEHNR and CDR2 FQNEAQ (reference sequence). In DNA form, the CDR3 reads TGTGCCAGCAGCCGGCAGGGGGTGGGGAACACTGAAGCTTTCTTT. It codes for CASSRQGVGNTEAFF.

This clone was found once. The V and J genes are TRBV7-9 and TRBJ2-2, with 12 nucleotides matching TRBD1. This CDR3 is 16 amino acids long. Losses at the gene ends were 5 bases for V and 8 bases for J; bases not matched to a gene: 9. Per the germline V gene, CDR1 is SEHNR and CDR2 is FQNEAQ (reference sequence). CDR3 amino acids: CASSPTGTGGLGELFF. CDR3 DNA: TGTGCCAGCAGCCCAACGGGGACAGGGGGCTTGGGGGAGCTGTTTTTT.

This clone was recorded many times. This chain uses TRBV2 with TRBJ1-5; no definite D call. This CDR3 contains 14 residues. Trimming took 2 bases from V and 7 from J, leaving 12 bases between them. Per the germline V gene, CDR1 is SNHLY and CDR2 is FYNNEI. CDR3 DNA: TGTGCCAGCAGTGAACCGGCAGGTGGACAGCCCCAGCATTTT. It encodes CASSEPAGGQPQHF. The variable domain in full, completed from reference TRBV2 and TRBJ1-5, reads EPEVTQTPSHQVTQMGQEVILRCVPISNHLYFYWYRQILGQKVEFLVSFYNNEISEKSEIFDDQFSVERPDGSNFTLKIRSTKLEDSAMYFCASSEPAGGQPQHFGDGTRLSIL.

The chain links TRBV30 to TRBJ2-7, with D perhaps matching TRBD1 (6 bases). V lost 7 bases and J lost 3, with 16 bases in between. Germline V gene lookup returns CDR1 GTSNPN and CDR2 SVGIG (reference sequence). The CDR3 covers 13 residues. CDR3 bases: TGTGCCTCCACCCGCCGGGACAACTACGAGCAGTACTTC. Its translation: CASTRRDNYEQYF.

The genes are TRBV5-6 and TRBJ2-7; 8 bases are shared with TRBD1. This CDR3 has 14 residues. CDR1 is SGHDT and CDR2 is YYEEEE in the germline V gene. V shed 4 bases and J 7 bases; nucleotides not matched to a gene: 10. This CDR3 reads CASSQSYDRGEQYF. The CDR3 DNA is TGTGCCAGCAGCCAGAGCTATGACAGGGGAGAGCAGTACTTC.

This rearrangement joins TRBV5-1 to TRBJ2-5; the D gene is possibly TRBD2 (6 bases). Germline V CDR1 and CDR2: SGHRS, YFSETQ. CDR3 length: 13 residues. The V and J ends lost 4 bases and 7 bases respectively, with 14 bases between them. CDR3 bases: TGCGCCAGCAGCCCCGGGACTTTAGGGACCCAGTACTTC. Translated: CASSPGTLGTQYF.

The rearrangement joins TRBV19 to TRBJ2-7; TRBD2 aligns across 7 bases. The CDR3 covers 14 residues. V shed 4 bases, J shed 0 bases, and the junction held 3 bases outside the gene matches. CDR1 is LNHDA, CDR2 SQIVND, per germline (reference sequence). For the CDR3, the DNA is TGTGCCAGTAGTAATGGGGACTACTCCTACGAGCAGTACTTC. It specifies CASSNGDYSYEQYF.

The V and J genes are TRBV14 and TRBJ1-1; D might be TRBD1 (5 bases). CDR3 length: 14 residues. CDR1 is SGHDN and CDR2 is FVKESK in the germline V gene. Trimming left V 3 bases short and J 4 bases short, with 12 bases between. CDR3 bases: TGTGCCAGCAGCCATTCCAGGGTGGCCACTGAAGCTTTCTTT. Protein sequence: CASSHSRVATEAFF.

The chain is built from TRBV6-4 and TRBJ2-2, with a possible D match to TRBD1 (5 bases). V was trimmed by 8 bases and J by 4 bases, leaving 11 bases between them. The germline V gene has CDR1 MRHNA and CDR2 SNTAGT. This CDR3 is built from 13 residues. The CDR3 is CASFRVGTGELFF. The DNA of the CDR3 is TGTGCCAGCTTCAGGGTCGGCACCGGGGAGCTGTTTTTT.

This clone was counted a few times. The chain has TRBV30 and TRBJ2-7, with D tentatively TRBD1 (6 bases). V was pared by 3 bases and J by 7 bases, with 28 bases between. Germline V gene lookup returns CDR1 GTSNPN and CDR2 SVGIG (reference sequence). The CDR3 length is 17 residues. The CDR3 spells CAWSGVGGRFSIGEQYF. The CDR3 bases are TGTGCCTGGAGCGGTGTTGGGGGCAGGTTCTCGATAGGGGAGCAGTACTTC.

This clone was observed a single time. V usage is TRBV9 and J usage is TRBJ2-1, with D tentatively TRBD1 (5 bases). V was clipped by 4 bases and J by 2 bases, with 13 bases between them. The germline V gene encodes CDR1 SGDLS and CDR2 YYNGEE. There are 15 residues in the CDR3. The chain's CDR3 is CASSSAGYAYNEQFF. The CDR3 DNA reads as TGTGCCAGCAGCTCTGCAGGGTACGCCTACAATGAGCAGTTCTTC. Together with reference TRBV9 and TRBJ2-1, the CDR3 gives the full variable domain: DSGVTQTPKHLITATGQRVTLRCSPRSGDLSVYWYQQSLDQGLQFLIQYYNGEERAKGNILERFSAQQFPDLHSELNLSSLELGDSALYFCASSSAGYAYNEQFFGPGTRLTVL.

The chain joins TRBV9 to TRBJ2-6; D possibly corresponds to TRBD2 (5 bases). V was shortened by 8 bases and J by 0 bases, with 12 bases between the two germline ends. The CDR3 sequence is 15 residues long. Germline V gene data show CDR1 as SGDLS and CDR2 as YYNGEE. This CDR3 reads CASSGGISGANVLTF. The CDR3 DNA is TGTGCCAGTTCAGGAGGTATCTCTGGGGCCAACGTCCTGACTTTC.

The rearrangement uses TRBV7-9 and TRBJ2-1; TRBD2 matches 8 bases. CDR3 size: 15 residues. V shed 1 base, J shed 6 bases, and the junction held 5 bases outside the gene matches. Germline V gene data show CDR1 as SEHNR and CDR2 as FQNEAQ (reference sequence). The CDR3: CASSLEGLVSNEQFF. DNA of the CDR3: TGTGCCAGCAGCTTAGAGGGACTAGTTTCCAATGAGCAGTTCTTC.

The V and J genes are TRBV5-6 and TRBJ2-7; D gene uncertain. Germline lookup yields CDR1 SGHDT and CDR2 YYEEEE. Trimming left V 4 bases short and J 3 bases short, with 17 bases between. There are 15 residues in the CDR3. The CDR3 here is CASSQTPSPNYEQYF. The CDR3 DNA reads as TGTGCCAGCAGCCAAACCCCTAGTCCAAACTACGAGCAGTACTTC.

The chain is built from TRBV18 and TRBJ2-7, with D perhaps TRBD2 (6 bases). Germline assignment: CDR1 KGHSH and CDR2 LQKENI. V was pared by 3 bases and J by 5 bases, with 17 bases between. The CDR3 totals 15 residues. This CDR3 is CASSPGAVGGHEQYF. DNA for the CDR3: TGTGCCAGCTCACCCGGGGCAGTCGGGGGACACGAGCAGTACTTC.

The rearrangement uses TRBV6-6 and TRBJ1-5; 9 nucleotides agree with TRBD1. The V gene's germline CDR1 is MNHNY and CDR2 SVGAGI (reference sequence). The V segment lost 5 bases and the J segment 0 bases; nucleotides outside the gene matches: 11. There are 18 residues in the CDR3. The CDR3 spells CASSPVPGQGNSNQPQHF. The CDR3, as DNA: TGTGCCAGCAGTCCAGTCCCGGGACAGGGTAATAGCAATCAGCCCCAGCATTTT.

This chain connects TRBV3-1 (or the pseudogene TRBV3-2) to TRBJ1-6; TRBD1 agrees at 7 bases. CDR3 length: 14 amino acids. Germline V gene lookup returns CDR1 LGHDT and CDR2 YNNKEL (reference sequence). The junction had 3 bases not matched to a gene; V was cut back by 3 bases and J by 7 bases. The CDR3 region is CASSQTGPNSPLHF. In DNA, the CDR3 is TGTGCCAGCAGCCAGACAGGGCCCAATTCACCCCTCCACTTT.

The CDR3 spells CAWNLRDSPGRGYTF. Here the CDR3 DNA reads TGTGCCTGGAACCTTAGGGACAGCCCGGGGCGGGGCTACACCTTC. The rearrangement joins TRBV30 to TRBJ1-2, with 7 bases identical to TRBD1. Germline CDR1 is GTSNPN and CDR2 is SVGIG (reference sequence). This CDR3 has 15 amino acids. V lost 4 bases, J lost 8 bases, and 16 bases stayed unmatched. The full variable domain, in which reference TRBV30 and TRBJ1-2 provide the parts outside the CDR3, is SQTIHQWPATLVQPVGSPLSLECTVEGTSNPNLYWYRQAAGRGLQLLFYSVGIGQISSEVPQNLSASRPQDRQFILSSKKLLLSDSGFYLCAWNLRDSPGRGYTFGSGTRLTVV.

A note on this clone: The junction departs from the called germline gene at one end, perhaps through a read error. The chain uses TRBV7-9 and TRBJ2-1, with 7 nucleotides matching TRBD1. CDR1 and CDR2 from the germline V gene are SEHNR and FQNEAQ (reference sequence). CDR3 length equals 16 residues. The CDR3 DNA follows: TGTGCCAGCAGCTTATCAAGGGGGCTCTCCAACAATGAGCAGTTCTTC. Protein product: CASSLSRGLSNNEQFF.